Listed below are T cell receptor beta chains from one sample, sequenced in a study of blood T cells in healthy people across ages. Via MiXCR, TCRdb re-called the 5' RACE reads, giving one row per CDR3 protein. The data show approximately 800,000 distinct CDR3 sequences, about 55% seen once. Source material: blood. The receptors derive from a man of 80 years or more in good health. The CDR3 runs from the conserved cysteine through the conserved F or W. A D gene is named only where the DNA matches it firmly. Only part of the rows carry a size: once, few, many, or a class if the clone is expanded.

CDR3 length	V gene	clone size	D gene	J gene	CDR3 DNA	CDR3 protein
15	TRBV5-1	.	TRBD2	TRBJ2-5	TGCGCCAGCAGCAGTGCTAGCGGGAGCTCTGAGACCCAGTACTTC	CASSSASGSSETQYF
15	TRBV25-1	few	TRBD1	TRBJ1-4	TGTGCCAGCAGTGAAACAGGGGGATCAGGTGAAAAACTGTTTTTT	CASSETGGSGEKLFF
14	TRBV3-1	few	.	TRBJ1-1	TGTGCCAGCAGCCAAGAATTGCGGGCTCCTGAAGCTTTCTTT	CASSQELRAPEAFF
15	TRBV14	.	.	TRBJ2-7	TGTGCCAGCAGCCAAGATGAGGCGATACCCTACGAGCAGTACTTC	CASSQDEAIPYEQYF
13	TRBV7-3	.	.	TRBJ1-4	TGTGCCAGCAGCTTAACGGGTCTCGGGAAACTGTTTTTT	CASSLTGLGKLFF
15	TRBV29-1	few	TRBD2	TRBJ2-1	TGCAGCGTTGAAGAACCGGGACTAGCGTACAATGAGCAGTTCTTC	CSVEEPGLAYNEQFF
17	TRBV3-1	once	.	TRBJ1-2	TGTGCCAGCAGCCAACCTAGTTTCGGTCGGCTAACCTATGGCTACACCTTC	CASSQPSFGRLTYGYTF
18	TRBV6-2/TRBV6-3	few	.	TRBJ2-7	TGTGCCAGCAGAACGTTGCAGAATGCCGGGACTCAGTTTTACGAGCAGTACTTC	CASRTLQNAGTQFYEQYF
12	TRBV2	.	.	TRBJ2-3	TGTGCCAGCGCGGAGGGGAACAGAGACGCGTATTTT	CASAEGNRDAYF
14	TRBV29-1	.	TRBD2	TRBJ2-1	TGCAGCGTTGAGCGGACTAGCGGTTACAATGAGCAGTTCTTC	CSVERTSGYNEQFF
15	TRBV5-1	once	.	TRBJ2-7	TGCGCCAGCAGTTTGACGGGGGATGCGTATTACGAGCAGTACTTC	CASSLTGDAYYEQYF
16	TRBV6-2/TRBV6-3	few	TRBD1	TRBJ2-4	TGTGCCAGCACTCGGACAGGGGAAAAAGGCAAAAACATTCAGTACTTC	CASTRTGEKGKNIQYF
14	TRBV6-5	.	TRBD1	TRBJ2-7	TGTGCCAGCAGTTACCTCAGGGGGCTCGACGAGCAGTACTTC	CASSYLRGLDEQYF
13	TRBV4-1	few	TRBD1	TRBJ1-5	TGCGCCAGCAGCCAACCAGGGGGTCAGCCCCAGCATTTT	CASSQPGGQPQHF
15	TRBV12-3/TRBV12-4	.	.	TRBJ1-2	TGTGCCAGCAGTCGAGACAGGTCAGCTAACTATGGCTACACCTTC	CASSRDRSANYGYTF
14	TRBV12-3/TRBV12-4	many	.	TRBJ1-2	TGTGCCAGCAGTTTTGGCGAGGGGTCTTATGGCTACACCTTC	CASSFGEGSYGYTF
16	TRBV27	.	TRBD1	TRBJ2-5	TGTGCCAGCACCTCGACAGGGGGGGCGATTGAAGAGACCCAGTACTTC	CASTSTGGAIEETQYF
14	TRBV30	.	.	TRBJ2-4	TGTGCCTGGAGGAGGTTCGGTTCCAAAAACATTCAGTACTTC	CAWRRFGSKNIQYF
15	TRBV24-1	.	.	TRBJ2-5	TGTGCCACCAATGATTTACGGGCGGGTCTGGGGACCCAGTACTTC	CATNDLRAGLGTQYF
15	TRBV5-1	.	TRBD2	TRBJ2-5	TGCGCCAGCAGCTTGGCAACTAGCGAGCAAGAGACCCAGTACTTC	CASSLATSEQETQYF
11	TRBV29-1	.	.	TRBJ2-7	TGCAGCGTGGGGGCAGGGATCGAGCAGTACTTC	CSVGAGIEQYF
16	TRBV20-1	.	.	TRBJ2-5	TGCAGTGCTAGAGAGTCGACAGGCCTATCTATGCAGACCCAGTACTTC	CSARESTGLSMQTQYF
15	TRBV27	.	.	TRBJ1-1	TGTGCCAGCAGTACGAACCCCGCGCCGAACACTGAAGCTTTCTTT	CASSTNPAPNTEAFF
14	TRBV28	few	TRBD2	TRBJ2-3	TGTGCCAGTGTAAGGAGCGGGACCACAGATACGCAGTATTTT	CASVRSGTTDTQYF
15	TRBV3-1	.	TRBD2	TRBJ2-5	TGTGCCTGCAGCCAATCGGCGGGAGAAGGAGAGACCCAGTACTTC	CACSQSAGEGETQYF
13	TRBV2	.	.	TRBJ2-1	TGTGCCAGCATAAACCCGGGAATCAATGAGCAGTTCTTC	CASINPGINEQFF
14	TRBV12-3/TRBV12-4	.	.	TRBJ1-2	TGTGCCAGCACTCCAGGGCAAGCGAACTATGGCTACACCTTC	CASTPGQANYGYTF
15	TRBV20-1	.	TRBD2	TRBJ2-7	TGCAGTGCGGTCCCTCAGCGGGGCCTCTCCTACGAGCAGTACTTC	CSAVPQRGLSYEQYF
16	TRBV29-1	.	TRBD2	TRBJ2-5	TGCAGCGTTTCCGGGACTAGCGGGAGGGCCTATGAGACCCAGTACTTC	CSVSGTSGRAYETQYF
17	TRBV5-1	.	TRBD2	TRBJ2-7	TGCGCCAGCAGCTTGACGGGACTAGCGGGAGGAGGGTACGAGCAGTACTTC	CASSLTGLAGGGYEQYF
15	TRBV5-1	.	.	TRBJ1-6	TGCGCCAGCAGCCAGAACGGGATTAGCAATTCACCCCTCCACTTT	CASSQNGISNSPLHF
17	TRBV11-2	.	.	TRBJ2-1	TGTGCCAGCAGCTTACCATACTTATGGGGGCCGCTCAATGAGCAGTTCTTC	CASSLPYLWGPLNEQFF
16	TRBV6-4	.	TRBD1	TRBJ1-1	TGTGCCAGCAGTGGAAAGACAGGGGTCGGGAACACTGAAGCTTTCTTT	CASSGKTGVGNTEAFF